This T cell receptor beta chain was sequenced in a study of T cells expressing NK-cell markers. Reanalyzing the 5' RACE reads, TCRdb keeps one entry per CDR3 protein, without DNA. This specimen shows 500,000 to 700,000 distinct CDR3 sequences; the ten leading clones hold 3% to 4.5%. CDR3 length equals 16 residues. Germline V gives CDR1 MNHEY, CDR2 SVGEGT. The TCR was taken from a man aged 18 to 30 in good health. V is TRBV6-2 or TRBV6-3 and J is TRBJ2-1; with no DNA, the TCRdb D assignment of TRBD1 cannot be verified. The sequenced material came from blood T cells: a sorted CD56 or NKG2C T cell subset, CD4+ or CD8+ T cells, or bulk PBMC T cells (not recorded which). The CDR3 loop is CASSFPPTGLNNEQFF.